Listed below are T cell receptor beta chains from one sample, sequenced in a study of blood T cell repertoires in COVID-19. Method: immunoSEQ multiplex PCR; TCRdb's copy keeps in-frame clones and lacks some. The table has 200,000 or so clones, about nine tenths seen once. Material: peripheral blood. The receptors come from a man aged 65 to 79 with acute or convalescent COVID-19. The CDR3 runs from the conserved cysteine through the conserved F or W. The D gene is left open where the match is weak. A row's size may be missing; if present it is once, few, many or a size class.

TRBV19,TRBJ1-5,NA,TRBD1,CASTGTGGNQPQHF,TGTGCCAGCACCGGGACAGGGGGCAATCAGCCCCAGCATTTT
TRBV19,TRBJ1-5,NA,NA,CASRDRGAQPQHF,TGTGCCAGTAGAGACCGGGGGGCTCAGCCCCAGCATTTT
TRBV5-1,TRBJ2-5,NA,TRBD2,CASSLDTGGQETQYF,TGCGCCAGCAGCTTGGATACGGGAGGGCAAGAGACCCAGTACTTC
TRBV5-8,TRBJ2-3,NA,TRBD2,CASSPSGRQTDTQYF,TGTGCCAGCAGCCCGAGCGGGAGACAAACAGATACGCAGTATTTT
TRBV5-1,TRBJ2-1,NA,TRBD1,CASSPGGVAFGVHEQFF,TGCGCCAGCAGCCCAGGGGGCGTTGCGTTCGGGGTCCATGAGCAGTTCTTC
TRBV27,TRBJ1-6,NA,TRBD1,CASMKTTGSSYNSPLHF,TGTGCCAGCATGAAGACGACAGGGAGCTCCTATAATTCACCCCTCCACTTT
TRBV19,TRBJ2-1,NA,TRBD1,CASSTHRDRGNNEQFF,TGTGCCAGTAGTACCCACCGGGACAGGGGTAACAATGAGCAGTTCTTC
TRBV19,TRBJ2-3,NA,TRBD2,CASSPSGTDTQYF,TGTGCCAGTAGTCCTAGCGGGACAGATACGCAGTATTTT
TRBV6-5,TRBJ1-1,NA,NA,CASSYKVMGHNTEAFF,TGTGCCAGCAGTTACAAGGTTATGGGGCATAACACTGAAGCTTTCTTT
TRBV4-3,TRBJ2-2,NA,TRBD1,CASSQDPSGTGARTGELFF,TGCGCCAGCAGCCAAGATCCTTCCGGGACAGGGGCGCGTACCGGGGAGCTGTTTTTT
TRBV29-1,TRBJ2-2,NA,NA,CSVVAGSNTGELFF,TGCAGCGTTGTTGCAGGGTCAAACACCGGGGAGCTGTTTTTT
TRBV28,TRBJ2-7,NA,TRBD2,CATGTSGSYEQYF,TGTGCCACCGGGACTAGCGGGAGCTACGAGCAGTACTTC
TRBV30,TRBJ2-2,NA,NA,CAWSVDQRSGELFF,TGTGCCTGGAGTGTCGATCAACGGAGCGGGGAGCTGTTTTTT
TRBV11-2,TRBJ2-7,NA,TRBD1,CASSFTGGGYEQYF,TGTGCCAGCAGCTTCACAGGGGGCGGTTACGAGCAGTACTTC
TRBV6-2/TRBV6-3,TRBJ2-1,NA,NA,CASSYLGASYNEQFF,TGTGCCAGCAGTTACTTGGGGGCTAGCTACAATGAGCAGTTCTTC
TRBV5-1,TRBJ1-1,few,TRBD1,CASSMDRGGTEAFF,TGCGCCAGCAGCATGGACAGGGGAGGCACTGAAGCTTTCTTT
TRBV10-3,TRBJ2-3,NA,NA,CAISRGTDTQYF,TGTGCCATCTCCCGGGGCACAGATACGCAGTATTTT
TRBV11-2,TRBJ2-4,NA,TRBD2,CASSLIRSGGFKNIQYF,TGTGCCAGCAGCTTAATTAGGTCGGGAGGTTTCAAAAACATTCAGTACTTC
TRBV4-3,TRBJ1-2,NA,TRBD1,CASSQDTGTGIYGYTF,TGCGCCAGCAGCCAAGATACAGGGACAGGAATCTATGGCTACACCTTC
TRBV3-1/TRBV3-2,TRBJ2-7,NA,NA,CASSQPGLSGAYEQYF,TGTGCCAGCAGCCAACCGGGACTCTCTGGAGCCTACGAGCAGTACTTC
TRBV3-1/TRBV3-2,TRBJ2-7,NA,TRBD2,CASSLSGRAWYEQYF,TGTGCCAGCAGCCTCAGCGGGAGGGCCTGGTACGAGCAGTACTTC
TRBV30,TRBJ1-1,NA,NA,CAWDKGNLNTEAFF,TGTGCCTGGGACAAGGGGAACTTGAACACTGAAGCTTTCTTT
TRBV7-9,TRBJ1-6,NA,NA,CASSGQGSRNSPLHF,TGTGCCAGCAGCGGCCAGGGTTCGCGAAATTCACCCCTCCACTTT
TRBV19,TRBJ2-1,NA,NA,CATSPDFSRDEQFF,TGTGCCACAAGCCCGGACTTTTCTCGGGATGAGCAGTTCTTC
TRBV3-1/TRBV3-2,TRBJ1-4,NA,NA,CASSSQGVGEKLFF,TGTGCCAGCAGCTCACAGGGTGTCGGTGAAAAACTGTTTTTT
TRBV7-9,TRBJ1-1,few,NA,CASSLASGNTEAFF,TGTGCCAGCAGCTTAGCAAGCGGAAACACTGAAGCTTTCTTT
TRBV3-1/TRBV3-2,TRBJ2-1,NA,TRBD1,CASSPRDRDNEQFF,TGTGCCAGCAGCCCTCGGGACAGGGACAATGAGCAGTTCTTC
TRBV9,TRBJ2-7,NA,TRBD2,CASSLGGSGSSYEQYF,TGTGCCAGCAGCTTGGGGGGTAGCGGGAGCTCCTACGAGCAGTACTTC
TRBV28,TRBJ2-3,once,TRBD1,CASSRQGARSDTQYF,TGTGCCAGCAGTCGACAGGGGGCGCGTTCGGATACGCAGTATTTT
TRBV28,TRBJ1-5,NA,TRBD1,CASIPTKGDRSNQPQHF,TGTGCCAGCATCCCTACCAAGGGGGACAGGAGCAATCAGCCCCAGCATTTT
TRBV13,TRBJ1-1,NA,NA,CASSLAGQGEAFF,TGTGCCAGCAGCCTCGCGGGGCAGGGTGAAGCTTTCTTT
TRBV6-6,TRBJ1-6,once,NA,CASSTRGANNSPLHF,TGTGCCAGCAGCACCCGGGGGGCTAATAATTCACCCCTCCACTTT
TRBV5-1,TRBJ1-5,NA,NA,CASSTTGQSNQPQHF,TGCGCCAGCAGCACCACCGGACAGAGCAATCAGCCCCAGCATTTT
TRBV6-1,TRBJ2-1,NA,TRBD2,CASSGREYGSYNEQFF,TGTGCCAGCAGTGGGCGGGAGTATGGTTCCTACAATGAGCAGTTCTTC
TRBV15,TRBJ1-2,once,NA,CATSRDSPQGFAYTF,TGTGCCACCAGCAGAGATAGCCCTCAGGGCTTTGCCTACACCTTC
TRBV19,TRBJ2-1,once,NA,CASTFSGSYNEQFF,TGTGCCAGTACCTTTAGCGGCTCCTACAATGAGCAGTTCTTC
TRBV24-1,TRBJ2-3,few,TRBD2,CATSDPGVAGKGNTQYF,TGTGCCACCAGTGACCCCGGGGTAGCGGGAAAAGGAAATACGCAGTATTTT
TRBV11-2,TRBJ2-5,NA,TRBD2,CASSKGLAGATETQYF,TGTGCCAGCAGCAAGGGACTAGCGGGAGCTACCGAGACCCAGTACTTC
TRBV5-1,TRBJ2-1,NA,TRBD1,CASSLGTGGLDEQFF,TGCGCCAGCAGCCTAGGGACAGGGGGCCTTGATGAGCAGTTCTTC
TRBV28,TRBJ1-2,NA,TRBD1,CASRRGTGTYGYTF,TGTGCCAGCAGAAGGGGGACAGGGACCTATGGCTACACCTTC
TRBV29-1,TRBJ2-1,NA,TRBD2,CSPGLAGENEQFF,TGCAGCCCAGGACTAGCGGGAGAGAATGAGCAGTTCTTC